Here is one TCR beta chain with its context. Some clones are missing from TCRdb's copy, which holds only in-frame ones; the method was immunoSEQ multiplex PCR. The table lists about 270,000 clones, 86% of them singletons. The data are from a study of blood T cell repertoires in COVID-19. Background on the study: COVID-19 samples, acute and convalescent, were from the United States, Italy and Spain.

Participant ages covered about 18 to 89 years across some 25 US areas. Cohorts were determined from participant-reported clinical history. The study counted Cohort 3 donors as recovered given two negative PCRs, clearance, or symptom resolution. The sample taken for sequencing was PBMCs or T cells enriched from blood (not recorded which). The TCR sequence derives from a woman younger than 30 who had recovered from COVID-19.

The CDR3: CASSLGGKDNEKLFF. The DNA for the CDR3 is TGCGCCAGCAGCTTAGGCGGGAAAGATAATGAAAAACTGTTTTTT. The chain uses TRBV5-1 and TRBJ1-4; no clear D gene. V lost 2 bases, J lost 4 bases, and 12 bases lay in between. The CDR3 has 15 residues. Germline V gene lookup returns CDR1 SGHRS and CDR2 YFSETQ.